One and the same sample provided the 19 T cell receptor beta chains below, sequenced in a study of post-analysis software for immune sequencing data. The library was made from cDNA and included unique molecular identifiers. One entry per CDR3 protein, called by TCRdb with MiXCR from the PCR reads. The data show around 400,000 distinct CDR3 sequences, about a third seen once. For these receptors, no antigen is known. Overall study findings and caveats: Five or six TRBV segments were significantly more frequent in patients than in controls. TRBV5-6, TRBV5-1 and TRBV20-1 were among these segments.

The sample comprised blood. The receptors were gathered from a girl under 18 with multiple sclerosis.

This clonotype has just a few counts. The genes are TRBV20-1 and TRBJ2-1; 7 bases are shared with TRBD1. The ends lost 1 base at V and 4 bases at J; junction bases unmatched: 7. CDR1 and CDR2 (germline): DFQATT, SNEGSKA (reference sequence). The CDR3 spans 15 residues. The CDR3 loop reads CSARVTDRVYNEQFF. CDR3 sequence (DNA): TGCAGTGCTAGAGTCACAGACAGGGTTTACAATGAGCAGTTCTTC.

CDR3 sequence reads: CASRGLAALGEQFF. In DNA form, the CDR3 reads TGTGCCAGCAGGGGACTAGCGGCTTTAGGTGAGCAGTTCTTC. The chain joins TRBV3-1 to TRBJ2-1; TRBD2 matches 11 bases. V was clipped by 6 bases and J by 9 bases; unmatched bases: 7. CDR3 length: 14 amino acids. Germline CDR1 reads LGHDT; CDR2 reads YNNKEL (reference sequence).

This sequence joins TRBV29-1 and TRBJ2-3; D possibly corresponds to TRBD1 (6 bases). Trimming took off 6 bases at V and 5 bases at J, with 12 bases between the two ends. This CDR3 comprises 12 residues. Germline V gene lookup returns CDR1 SQVTM and CDR2 ANQGSEA. CDR3: CSVGSTGDTQYF. The CDR3 DNA follows: TGCAGCGTGGGATCGACAGGAGATACGCAGTATTTT.

The J gene is TRBJ2-5, the V gene TRBV4-1; 9 positions agree with TRBD2. Germline V gene data show CDR1 as MGHRA and CDR2 as YSYEKL. The CDR3 has 16 residues. The ends lost 4 bases at V and 0 bases at J; junction bases unmatched: 6. CDR3 sequence reads: CASSRGLAPYQETQYF. DNA of the CDR3: TGCGCCAGCAGCCGCGGACTAGCGCCGTACCAAGAGACCCAGTACTTC.

Points on this clonotype: This may stem from a read error, because a much larger clone lies one nucleotide away. The rearrangement links TRBV4-1 to TRBJ2-3; D uncertain. The germline gives CDR1 MGHRA, CDR2 YSYEKL. This CDR3 has 12 residues. The CDR3 spells CASSSPRDAQYF. The CDR3 bases are TGCGCCAGCAGTTCGCCTAGAGATGCGCAGTATTTT.

This clonotype was detected a few times. The chain uses TRBV7-2 and TRBJ2-3; 13 bases map to TRBD2. V gave up 5 bases and J gave up 5 bases; unmatched junction bases: 10. The germline V gene has CDR1 SGHTA and CDR2 FQGNSA. CDR3 length: 17 residues. Here the CDR3 reads CASSTRTSGGLGDTQYF. In DNA form, the CDR3 reads TGTGCCAGCAGCACCCGGACTAGCGGGGGTCTGGGAGATACGCAGTATTTT. The whole variable domain, remainder taken from reference TRBV7-2 and TRBJ2-3, is GAGVSQSPSNKVTEKGKDVELRCDPISGHTALYWYRQSLGQGLEFLIYFQGNSAPDKSGLPSDRFSAERTGGSVSTLTIQRTQQEDSAVYLCASSTRTSGGLGDTQYFGPGTRLTVL.

In DNA form, the CDR3 reads TGTGCCAGCCATTACACGGAGGGGGAAGCCAATGAGCAGTTCTTC. Amino acids: CASHYTEGEANEQFF. The chain employs TRBV7-8 and TRBJ2-1; D is perhaps TRBD1 or TRBD2 (6 bases each). This CDR3 is 15 amino acids long. Between the trimmed V and J ends, which lost 8 bases and 6 bases, there was a span of 20 bases. Germline assignment: CDR1 SGHVS and CDR2 FQNEAQ.

This chain links TRBV7-2 with TRBJ1-2; D gene ambiguous. Deletions cut 0 bases from V and 0 bases from J, with 11 bases between. The CDR3 is made up of 16 amino acids. Germline V gene lookup returns CDR1 SGHTA and CDR2 FQGNSA. The CDR3 DNA follows: TGTGCCAGCAGCTTAGCCTACAGTGCCACTAACTATGGCTACACCTTC. It specifies CASSLAYSATNYGYTF.

V usage is TRBV19 and J usage is TRBJ1-2, with D hard to call. Trimming cost V 3 bases and J 0 bases, with 11 bases left between them. This CDR3 contains 15 residues. Germline CDR1 and CDR2: LNHDA and SQIVND (reference sequence). CDR3 nucleotide sequence: TGTGCCAGTAGTATCGAGGACGCAACTAACTATGGCTACACCTTC. Protein sequence: CASSIEDATNYGYTF.

In its sample, this clonotype was seen a few times. The rearrangement joins TRBV5-1 to TRBJ2-7; 7 positions match TRBD1. This CDR3 is built from 14 residues. Germline CDR1 SGHRS, CDR2 YFSETQ. J lost 4 bases, V lost 0 bases, and 4 bases had no gene match. The CDR3 DNA sequence: TGCGCCAGCAGCTTGGACAGGGGCATATACGAGCAGTACTTC. Translation: CASSLDRGIYEQYF.

The V call is TRBV12-3 or TRBV12-4, the J call TRBJ2-7; TRBD2 matches 7 bases. The V gene end was trimmed by 4 bases and the J gene end by 5 bases; junction bases not matched to a gene: 11. The CDR3 sequence is 15 residues long. The CDR3 loop is CASSSYAGRSDEQYF. CDR3 nucleotides: TGTGCCAGCAGTTCCTACGCCGGGAGGAGTGACGAGCAGTACTTC.

V is TRBV5-7 and J is TRBJ1-5; 9 nucleotides align to TRBD1. TRBV5-7 falls under the ORF class, with uncertain function. The CDR3 has 16 residues. Trimming cost V 4 bases and J 6 bases; bases outside gene matches: 11. The CDR3 sequence is CASSLHRDREAQPQHF. The CDR3 nucleotides read TGTGCCAGCAGCCTACACCGGGACAGGGAAGCTCAGCCCCAGCATTTT.

This clonotype has only a few counts. J is TRBJ1-6 and V is TRBV3-1, with TRBD1 matching over 8 bases. The junction had 8 bases not matched to a gene; V was cut back by 1 base and J by 9 bases. The CDR3 is made up of 16 amino acids. Germline CDR1 and CDR2: LGHDT and YNNKEL (reference sequence). This chain's CDR3 is CASSQGGDRGVSPLHF. CDR3 DNA sequence: TGTGCCAGCAGCCAAGGAGGAGACAGGGGTGTTTCACCCCTCCACTTT.

This clonotype was recorded at least ten times. The genes are TRBV4-2 and TRBJ2-1, with TRBD2 identical over 13 bases. Germline V CDR1 and CDR2: LGHNA, YNFKEQ. CDR3 length: 17 amino acids. V lost 1 base and J lost 9; bases outside the gene matches: 9. The CDR3 DNA reads TGTGCCAGCAGCCAAGGGACTAGCGGGGGCTTAAGCAGTGAGCAGTTCTTC. Encoded protein: CASSQGTSGGLSSEQFF.

This clonotype was recorded a few times. V is TRBV10-3 and J is TRBJ2-5; the match to TRBD2 covers 8 bases. The J call is in doubt because the DNA end fits TRBJ2-7 better. Germline V gene sequence: CDR1 ENHRY, CDR2 SYGVKD. This CDR3 region has 15 residues. The CDR3 loop is CAISLGREGSYEQYF. The CDR3 DNA sequence: TGTGCCATCAGCCTCGGGAGGGAAGGATCCTACGAGCAGTACTTC.

This clonotype was seen more than once but under ten times. The rearrangement uses TRBV5-1 and TRBJ2-5; TRBD2 is a possible D gene (6 bases). V dropped 3 bases and J dropped 8 bases, with 11 bases sitting between them. CDR1 SGHRS and CDR2 YFSETQ come from the germline V gene. This CDR3 has 12 residues. CDR3 residues: CASSSSTSTQYF. The CDR3 DNA sequence: TGCGCCAGCAGCTCATCGACTAGTACCCAGTACTTC. The entire variable domain, with the rest obtained from reference TRBV5-1 and TRBJ2-5, is as follows: KAGVTQTPRYLIKTRGQQVTLSCSPISGHRSVSWYQQTPGQGLQFLFEYFSETQRNKGNFPGRFSGRQFSNSRSEMNVSTLELGDSALYLCASSSSTSTQYFGPGTRLLVL.

V is TRBV24-1 and J is TRBJ2-1; 10 positions agree with TRBD1. The germline V gene encodes CDR1 KGHDR and CDR2 SFDVKD. With 7 bases clipped from V and 7 bases from J, the junction kept 9 bases outside the gene matches. The CDR3 is made up of 15 amino acids. The DNA for the CDR3 is TGTGCCACCAGCCTCGCCGGGACAGGGGAGAATGAGCAGTTCTTC. Translating gives CATSLAGTGENEQFF.

This clonotype was observed a handful of times. CDR3 loop: CAWSQGYDEAFF. CDR3 DNA: TGTGCCTGGAGTCAGGGGTACGACGAAGCTTTCTTT. This rearrangement joins TRBV30 to TRBJ1-1, with D possibly being TRBD1 (6 bases). The V and J ends lost 2 bases and 8 bases respectively, with 12 bases between them. The CDR3 covers 12 residues. Per germline, CDR1 GTSNPN and CDR2 SVGIG (reference sequence).

This chain connects TRBV10-3 to TRBJ1-2; D remains ambiguous. CDR3 length: 18 amino acids. Germline V CDR1 and CDR2: ENHRY, SYGVKD. V dropped 3 bases and J dropped 2 bases, with 22 bases sitting between them. This CDR3 is CAISDRKGSRTLNYGYTF. CDR3 nucleotides: TGTGCCATCAGTGATAGGAAAGGGAGCCGAACCTTGAACTATGGCTACACCTTC.